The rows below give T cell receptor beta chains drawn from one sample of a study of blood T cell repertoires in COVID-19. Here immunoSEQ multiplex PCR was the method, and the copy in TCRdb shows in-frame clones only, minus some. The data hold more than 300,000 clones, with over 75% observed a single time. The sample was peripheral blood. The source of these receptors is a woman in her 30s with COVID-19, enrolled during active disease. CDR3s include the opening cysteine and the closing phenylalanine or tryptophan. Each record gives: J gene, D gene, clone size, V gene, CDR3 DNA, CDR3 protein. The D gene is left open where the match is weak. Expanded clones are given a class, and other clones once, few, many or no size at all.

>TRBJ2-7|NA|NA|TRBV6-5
TGTGCCAGCAGTTACAGGGAGAACGGCTACGAGCAGTACTTC
CASSYRENGYEQYF
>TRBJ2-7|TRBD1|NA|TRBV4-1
TGCGCCAGCAGCCAAGCGGGACAGGGCTACGAGCAGTACTTC
CASSQAGQGYEQYF
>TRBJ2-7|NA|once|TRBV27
TGTGCCAGCGGCAGGGCCTGGGGCTCCTACGAGCAGTACTTC
CASGRAWGSYEQYF
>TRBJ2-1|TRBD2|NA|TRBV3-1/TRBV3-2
TGTGCCAGCAGCCCCGGACTAGCGGGGTCCTACAATGAGCAGTTCTTC
CASSPGLAGSYNEQFF
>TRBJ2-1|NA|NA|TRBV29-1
TGCAGCGTTGAATTTTCCGAACCGGGACTCCTGGACAATGAGCAGTTCTTC
CSVEFSEPGLLDNEQFF
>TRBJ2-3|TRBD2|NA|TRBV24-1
TGTGCCACCTCGAGGGAGGGGACTAGCTCCTACGCGCAGTATTTT
CATSREGTSSYAQYF
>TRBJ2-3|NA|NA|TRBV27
TGTGCCAGCAGTTCTATTTCTTTCACAGATACGCAGTATTTT
CASSSISFTDTQYF
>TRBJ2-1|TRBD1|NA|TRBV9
TGTGCCAGCAGCGTCGGGCAGGGGGCTCTAAATGAGCAGTTCTTC
CASSVGQGALNEQFF
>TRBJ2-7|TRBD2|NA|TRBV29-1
TGCAGCGTACGGGGGGGCGTTTACGAGCAGTACTTC
CSVRGGVYEQYF
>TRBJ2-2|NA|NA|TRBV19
TGTGCCAGTATCCGGGAGTTGAACACCGGGGAGCTGTTTTTT
CASIRELNTGELFF
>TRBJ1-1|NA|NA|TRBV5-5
TGTGCCAGCAGTTCCCGACAGGACCTTGAAGCTTTCTTT
CASSSRQDLEAFF
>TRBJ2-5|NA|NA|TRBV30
TGTGCCTGGACAGGGTATGATCAAGAGACCCAGTACTTC
CAWTGYDQETQYF
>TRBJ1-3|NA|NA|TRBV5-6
TGTGCCAGCAGCTTGGGTACAGGAACTGGAAACACCATATATTTT
CASSLGTGTGNTIYF
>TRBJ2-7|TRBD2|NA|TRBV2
TGTGCCGTAATCCAAGCGGGAGTCCGCGAGCAGTACTTC
CAVIQAGVREQYF
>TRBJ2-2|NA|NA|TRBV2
TGTGCCAGCAGTTCTTGGGGCACGGGCACCGGGGAGCTGTTTTTT
CASSSWGTGTGELFF
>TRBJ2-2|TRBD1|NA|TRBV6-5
TGTGCCAGCAGTTCAGGGGGCCACAGCACCGGGGAGCTGTTTTTT
CASSSGGHSTGELFF
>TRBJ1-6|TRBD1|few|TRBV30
TGTGCCTGGAGTGTAAAGGGACAGGGGATTCATTCCTATAATTCACCCCTCCACTTT
CAWSVKGQGIHSYNSPLHF
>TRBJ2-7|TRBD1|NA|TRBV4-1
TGCGCCAGCAGCCTCTCTCAGGGGGTTGAATTCTACGAGCAGTACTTC
CASSLSQGVEFYEQYF
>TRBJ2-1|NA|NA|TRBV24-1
TGTGCCACCAGCCACGGCACGGGAAGGAACAATGAGCAGTTCTTC
CATSHGTGRNNEQFF
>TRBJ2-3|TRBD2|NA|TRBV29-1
TGCAGCGTGGGACTCAGTGGGAGGGGAGATACGCAGTATTTT
CSVGLSGRGDTQYF
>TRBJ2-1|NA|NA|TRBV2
TGTGCCAGCAGCAGGACAAGTCCTATGGATGAGCAGTTCTTC
CASSRTSPMDEQFF
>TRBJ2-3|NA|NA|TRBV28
TGTGCCAGCAGTTGGGCCGGCACAGATACGCAGTATTTT
CASSWAGTDTQYF
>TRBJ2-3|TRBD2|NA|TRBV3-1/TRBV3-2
TGTGCCAGCAGCCTCGGGACTAGCGGGGGGAGCGATACGCAGTATTTT
CASSLGTSGGSDTQYF
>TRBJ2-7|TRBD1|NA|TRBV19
TGTGCCAGTAGTATAGGGCGGACAGGTCGAACGTACTTC
CASSIGRTGRTYF
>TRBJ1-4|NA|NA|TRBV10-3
TGTGCCATCAGTGTCTCAGGGTTTAATGAAAAACTGTTTTTT
CAISVSGFNEKLFF
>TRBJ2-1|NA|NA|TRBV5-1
TGCGCCAGCAGCTTCGGTGGGGCGGCATATAATGAGCAGTTCTTC
CASSFGGAAYNEQFF
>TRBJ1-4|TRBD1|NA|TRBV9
TGTGCCAGCAGCGTAGGGCAGGGGGTTAGTGAAAAACTGTTTTTT
CASSVGQGVSEKLFF
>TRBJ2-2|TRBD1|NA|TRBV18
TGTGCCAGCTCACCTCAGGGGGCGCGGACCGGGGAGCTGTTTTTT
CASSPQGARTGELFF
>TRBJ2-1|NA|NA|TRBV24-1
TGTGCCACCAGTGAGAGCTCCTACAATGAGCAGTTCTTC
CATSESSYNEQFF
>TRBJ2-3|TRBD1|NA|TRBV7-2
TGTGCCAGCAGCTTTCGAGGACAGGCCCTCCTTACGCAGTATTTT
CASSFRGQALLTQYF